The 11 T cell receptor beta chains given below trace back to one sample, sequenced in a study of blood T cell repertoires in COVID-19. Using immunoSEQ multiplex PCR, the repertoire was profiled, and TCRdb retains in-frame clones only, with some absent. The repertoire holds approximately 180,000 clones, 89% seen once, with around 2.3% in the top ten. Sequenced: PBMCs or T cells enriched from blood (not recorded which). The receptors originated from a woman between 40 and 55 years old with acute COVID-19.

The CDR3 spells CASSSASGENTGELFF. Written as DNA, the CDR3 is TGCGCCAGCAGCTCCGCTAGCGGAGAGAACACCGGGGAGCTGTTTTTT. The rearrangement links TRBV5-1 to TRBJ2-2; 7 nucleotides agree with TRBD2. From germline, CDR1 is SGHRS and CDR2 YFSETQ. The CDR3 sequence is 16 residues long. The V segment lost 3 bases and the J segment 1 base; nucleotides outside the gene matches: 6.

CDR3 loop: CASRPFSGSISDTQYF. The DNA for the CDR3 is TGCGCCAGCCGTCCCTTCAGCGGGAGTATCTCAGATACGCAGTATTTT. This chain uses TRBV5-1 with TRBJ2-3; 8 positions match TRBD2. Germline loops: CDR1 SGHRS, CDR2 YFSETQ. With V trimmed by 7 bases and J by 4 bases, 14 bases remained unmatched. This CDR3 is built from 16 residues.

The V gene is TRBV28, the J gene TRBJ2-7, with TRBD1 matching over 8 bases. Unmatched junction bases numbered 4, after V lost 2 bases and J lost 4 bases. This CDR3 has 14 residues. Germline values: CDR1 MDHEN, CDR2 SYDVKM. The CDR3 region has the DNA TGTGCCAGCAGTTTAAGCCAGGGGGCGTACGAGCAGTACTTC. This gives the protein CASSLSQGAYEQYF.

This clone has only one observation. The chain has TRBV2 and TRBJ2-1; TRBD2 aligns across 10 bases. CDR1 and CDR2 from the germline V gene are SNHLY and FYNNEI. This CDR3 is built from 15 residues. Trimming took 1 base from V and 6 from J; bases not matched to a gene: 3. The CDR3 loop is CASSEGLAGANEQFF. DNA of the CDR3: TGTGCCAGCAGTGAAGGGCTAGCGGGGGCCAATGAGCAGTTCTTC.

The chain has TRBV23-1 and TRBJ2-3, with D uncertain. TRBV23-1 is identified as an open reading frame with a role that is uncertain. The CDR3 sequence is 16 residues long. The ends were cut back, 2 bases at V and 3 bases at J, with 15 bases in the middle. CDR3 nucleotides: TGCGCCAGCAGTCAACTGAGACACTTACGGACAGATACGCAGTATTTT. Encoded protein: CASSQLRHLRTDTQYF.

This sequence joins TRBV30 and TRBJ2-1; 10 bases fit TRBD1. The CDR3 runs 13 residues. Germline assignment: CDR1 GTSNPN and CDR2 SVGIG (reference sequence). The ends lost 4 bases at V and 4 bases at J; junction bases unmatched: 1. CDR3 sequence: CAWTGQGYNEQFF. CDR3 nucleotide sequence: TGTGCCTGGACGGGACAGGGGTACAATGAGCAGTTCTTC.

The rearrangement joins TRBV4-1 to TRBJ2-7, with D possibly TRBD1 on 6 matching bases. This CDR3 is built from 14 residues. CDR1 and CDR2 (germline): MGHRA, YSYEKL. V lost 6 bases and J lost 3, with 15 bases in between. This CDR3 reads CASSLRDTIYEQYF. DNA of the CDR3: TGCGCCAGCAGTCTCCGGGACACAATCTACGAGCAGTACTTC.

This clone has just one count. The rearrangement links TRBV2 to TRBJ1-2, with TRBD1 as a possible D gene (5 bases). V lost 7 bases and J 12 bases, leaving 15 bases between the germline ends. Germline lookup yields CDR1 SNHLY and CDR2 FYNNEI. The CDR3 has 11 residues. CDR3 nucleotide sequence: TGTGCCAGCACTCCCCGCGGGGCCGACACCTTC. Translation gives CASTPRGADTF.

The sample holds a few counts of this clone. The DNA is left out, because the CDR3 cannot be placed on it with certainty; the CDR3 is given as TCRdb lists it. This chain uses TRBV13 with TRBJ2-7; TRBD2, the table's D call, lacks a check against the DNA. The germline CDR1 and CDR2 sequences are PRHDT and FYEKMQ (reference sequence). 11 amino acids form the CDR3, both terminal residues included. CDR3 region: CASSLVARGSF.

This clone has just a few counts. This same CDR3 is encoded by further DNA sequences in the sample. The V and J genes are TRBV2 and TRBJ2-7, with 7 nucleotides matching TRBD1. V shed 6 bases and J 3 bases; nucleotides not matched to a gene: 2. In germline, CDR1 is SNHLY, CDR2 FYNNEI. This CDR3 contains 12 residues. The CDR3 coding sequence is TGTGCCAGCAGCCGGGACAGCTACGAGCAGTACTTC. Translation gives CASSRDSYEQYF.

V is TRBV11-2 and J is TRBJ1-2; D not resolved. With 5 bases removed from V and 5 bases from J, the gap between germline ends came to 18 bases. This CDR3 has 15 residues. Germline assignment: CDR1 SGHAT and CDR2 FQNNGV. This CDR3 is CASSLAAGRGYGYTF. As DNA, the CDR3 is TGTGCCAGCAGCCTAGCCGCCGGACGGGGATATGGCTACACCTTC.